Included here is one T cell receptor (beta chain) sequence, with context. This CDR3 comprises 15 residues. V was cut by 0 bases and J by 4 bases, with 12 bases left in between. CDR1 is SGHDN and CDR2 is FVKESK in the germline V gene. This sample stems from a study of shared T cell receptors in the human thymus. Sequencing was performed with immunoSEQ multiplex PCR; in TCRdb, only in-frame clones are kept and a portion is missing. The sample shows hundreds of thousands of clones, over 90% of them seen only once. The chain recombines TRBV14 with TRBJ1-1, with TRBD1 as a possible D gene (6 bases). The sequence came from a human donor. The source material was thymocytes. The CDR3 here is CASSQERGRPTEAFF. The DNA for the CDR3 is TGTGCCAGCAGCCAAGAACGGGGGCGACCCACTGAAGCTTTCTTT.